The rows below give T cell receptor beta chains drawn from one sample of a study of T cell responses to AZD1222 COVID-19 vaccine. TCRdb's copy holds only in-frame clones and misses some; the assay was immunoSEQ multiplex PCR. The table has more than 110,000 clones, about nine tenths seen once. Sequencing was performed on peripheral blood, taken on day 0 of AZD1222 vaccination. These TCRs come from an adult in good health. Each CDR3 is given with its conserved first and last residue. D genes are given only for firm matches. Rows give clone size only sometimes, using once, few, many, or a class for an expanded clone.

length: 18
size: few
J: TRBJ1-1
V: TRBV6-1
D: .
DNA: TGTGCCAGCAGTGAATTCGCCAGGGGAGGTGGGAAGAACACTGAAGCTTTCTTT
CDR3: CASSEFARGGGKNTEAFF

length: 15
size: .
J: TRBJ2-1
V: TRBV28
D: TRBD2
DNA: TGTGCCAGCAGTTTTAGCGGGGGGAGACACAATGAGCAGTTCTTC
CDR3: CASSFSGGRHNEQFF

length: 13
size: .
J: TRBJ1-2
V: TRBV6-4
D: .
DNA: TGTGCCAGCAGTGACACCAGGGGCAATGGCTACACCTTC
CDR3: CASSDTRGNGYTF

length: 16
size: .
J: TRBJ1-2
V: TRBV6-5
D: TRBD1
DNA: TGTGCCAGCAGTTCACCGAGGACAGGGGGCTCTAGAGGCTACACCTTC
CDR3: CASSSPRTGGSRGYTF

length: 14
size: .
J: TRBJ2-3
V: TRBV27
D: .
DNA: TGTGCCAGCAGCACTACTCCATACGCCGATACGCAGTATTTT
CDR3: CASSTTPYADTQYF

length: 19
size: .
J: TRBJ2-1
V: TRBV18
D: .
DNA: TGTGCCAGCTCACCAAGAGGAGGGACAACTATATTCGCCGGGAATGAGCAGTTCTTC
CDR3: CASSPRGGTTIFAGNEQFF

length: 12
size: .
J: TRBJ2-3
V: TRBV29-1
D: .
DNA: TGCAGCGTTGAATACCTCGGAGATACGCAGTATTTT
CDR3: CSVEYLGDTQYF

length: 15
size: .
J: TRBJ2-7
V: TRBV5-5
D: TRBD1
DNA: TGTGCCAGCAGCTTGAAGGGACAGGGAGGCTACGAGCAGTACTTC
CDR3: CASSLKGQGGYEQYF

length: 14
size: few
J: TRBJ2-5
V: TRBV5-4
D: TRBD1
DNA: TGTGCCAGCAGCTTGGGGCAGGGGGCAAAGACCCAGTACTTC
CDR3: CASSLGQGAKTQYF

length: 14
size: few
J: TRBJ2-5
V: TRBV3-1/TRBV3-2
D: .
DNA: TGTGCCAGCAGCCCGAGGACAGCTTGGGAGACCCAGTACTTC
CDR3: CASSPRTAWETQYF

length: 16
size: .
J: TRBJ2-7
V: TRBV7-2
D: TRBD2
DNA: TGTGCCAGCAGCTTATACGTAGCGGGGGGAGGTTACGAGCAGTACTTC
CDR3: CASSLYVAGGGYEQYF

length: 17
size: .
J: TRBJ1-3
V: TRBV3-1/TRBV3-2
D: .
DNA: TGTGCCAGCAGCCAACTAAGCGGACTAGGCTCTGGAAACACCATATATTTT
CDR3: CASSQLSGLGSGNTIYF

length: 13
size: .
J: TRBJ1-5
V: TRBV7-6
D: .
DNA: TGTGCCAGCAGCTTAGGGGGGGATCAGCCCCAGCATTTT
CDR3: CASSLGGDQPQHF

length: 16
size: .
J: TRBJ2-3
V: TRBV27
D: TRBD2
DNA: TGTGCCAGCAGTTCACTAGCGGGGATGAGCACAGATACGCAGTATTTT
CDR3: CASSSLAGMSTDTQYF

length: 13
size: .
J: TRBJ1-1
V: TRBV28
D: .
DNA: TGTGCCAGCAGTCCCCACCAAGGGACTGAAGCTTTCTTT
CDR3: CASSPHQGTEAFF

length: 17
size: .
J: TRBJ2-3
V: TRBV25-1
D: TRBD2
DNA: TGTGCCAGCAGTGGACTTGGGACTAGCTCCGGTCCAGATACGCAGTATTTT
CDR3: CASSGLGTSSGPDTQYF

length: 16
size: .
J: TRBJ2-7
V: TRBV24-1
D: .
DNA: TGTGCCACCAGTGAACCTTCCGGGACCCGCACTAGTCGGCAGTACTTC
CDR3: CATSEPSGTRTSRQYF

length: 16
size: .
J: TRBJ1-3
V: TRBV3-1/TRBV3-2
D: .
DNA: TGTGCCAGCAGCCGGTGGGGGAGTAGCTCTGGAAACACCATATATTTT
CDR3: CASSRWGSSSGNTIYF

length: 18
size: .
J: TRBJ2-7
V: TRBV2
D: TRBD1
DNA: TGTGCCAGCAGTGGCTACGGGACAGGGGCCCCGAGCTCCTACGAGCAGTACTTC
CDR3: CASSGYGTGAPSSYEQYF

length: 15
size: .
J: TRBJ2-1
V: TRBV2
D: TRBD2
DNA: TGTGCCAGCAGCACGACTAGCGGGGGGGTAAATGAGCAGTTCTTC
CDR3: CASSTTSGGVNEQFF

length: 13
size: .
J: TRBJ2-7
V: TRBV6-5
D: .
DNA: TGTGCCAGCAGTTACTCGACTACCTACGAGCAGTACTTC
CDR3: CASSYSTTYEQYF

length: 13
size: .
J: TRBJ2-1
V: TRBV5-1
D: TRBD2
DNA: TGCGCCAGCAGCTTCGGCGGGAGCAATGAGCAGTTCTTC
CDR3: CASSFGGSNEQFF

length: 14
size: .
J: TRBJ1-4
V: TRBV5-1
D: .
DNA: TGCGCCAGCACCCCCGACCTAACTAATGAAAAACTGTTTTTT
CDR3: CASTPDLTNEKLFF

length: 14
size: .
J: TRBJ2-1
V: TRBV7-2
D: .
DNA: TGTGCCAGCAGCCAACAGGGTTCCTACAATGAGCAGTTCTTC
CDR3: CASSQQGSYNEQFF

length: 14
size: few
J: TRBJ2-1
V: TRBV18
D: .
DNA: TGTGCCAGCTCACCACCGTCTCAACCCAATGAGCAGTTCTTC
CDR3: CASSPPSQPNEQFF

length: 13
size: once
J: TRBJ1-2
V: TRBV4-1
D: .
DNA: TGCGCCAGCAGCCAAGAGATGAACTATGGCTACACCTTC
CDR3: CASSQEMNYGYTF

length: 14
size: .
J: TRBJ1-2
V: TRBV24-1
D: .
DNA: TGTGCCACCAGTGACACCCGACAGAACTATGGCTACACCTTC
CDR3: CATSDTRQNYGYTF

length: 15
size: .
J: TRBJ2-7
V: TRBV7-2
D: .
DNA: TGTGCCAGCAGTTCAAAAACCGGGAATCGCTACGAGCAGTACTTC
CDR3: CASSSKTGNRYEQYF

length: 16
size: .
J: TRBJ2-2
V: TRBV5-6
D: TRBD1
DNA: TGTGCCAGCCGACAGGGGGCTTTGGGCGGAACCGGGGAGCTGTTTTTT
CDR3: CASRQGALGGTGELFF

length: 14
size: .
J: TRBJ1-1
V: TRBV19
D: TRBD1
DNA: TGTGCCAGTAGTGTCACCAGGGGGGGCACTGAAGCTTTCTTT
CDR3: CASSVTRGGTEAFF

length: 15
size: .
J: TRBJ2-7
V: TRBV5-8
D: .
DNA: TGTGCCAGCAGCTTGGAGCCAAGCAGTGGCTACGAGCAGTACTTC
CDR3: CASSLEPSSGYEQYF

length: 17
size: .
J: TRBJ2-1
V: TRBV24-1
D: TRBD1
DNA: TGTGCCACCAGTGATTTGGGGCCGGGACAGGGGCTCAATGAGCAGTTCTTC
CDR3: CATSDLGPGQGLNEQFF

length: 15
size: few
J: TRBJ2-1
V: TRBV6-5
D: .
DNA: TGTGCCAGCAGAATTGTCCAGAGCTCCTACAATGAGCAGTTCTTC
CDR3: CASRIVQSSYNEQFF

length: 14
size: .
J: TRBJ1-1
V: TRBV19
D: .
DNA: TGTGCCAGTACAGCCACTTATATTGGCACTGAAGCTTTCTTT
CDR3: CASTATYIGTEAFF

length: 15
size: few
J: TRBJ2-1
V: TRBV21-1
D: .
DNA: TGTGCCAGCAGCAAAGGATTAGCGGGAGGGGATGAGCAGTTCTTC
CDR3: CASSKGLAGGDEQFF

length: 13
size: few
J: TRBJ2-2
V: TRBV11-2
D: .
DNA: TGTGCCAGCAGCTTGAGGGTAACCGGGGAGCTGTTTTTT
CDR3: CASSLRVTGELFF

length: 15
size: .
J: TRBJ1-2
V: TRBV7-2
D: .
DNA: TGTGCCAGCAGCTTAGAGCAGCTTCCTAACTATGGCTACACCTTC
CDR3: CASSLEQLPNYGYTF

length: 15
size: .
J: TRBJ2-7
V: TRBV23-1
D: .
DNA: TGCGCCAGCAGACCCCAGGATGACAGGCCGGACGAGCAGTACTTC
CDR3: CASRPQDDRPDEQYF

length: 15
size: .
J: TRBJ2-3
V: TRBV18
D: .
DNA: TGTGCCAGCTCCTCCAGTAGGGAGGGCACAGATACGCAGTATTTT
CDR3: CASSSSREGTDTQYF

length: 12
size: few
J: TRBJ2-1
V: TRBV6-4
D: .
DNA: TGTGCCAGCAGTGATGGTCACAATGAGCAGTTCTTC
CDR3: CASSDGHNEQFF

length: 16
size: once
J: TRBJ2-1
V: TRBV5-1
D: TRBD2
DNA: TGCGCCAGCAGCTTGATTGGACTAGCGGAGCACAATGAGCAGTTCTTC
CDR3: CASSLIGLAEHNEQFF

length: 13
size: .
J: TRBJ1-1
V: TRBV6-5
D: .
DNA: TGTGCCAGCAGTTACTCGGTGGGCACTGAAGCTTTCTTT
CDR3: CASSYSVGTEAFF

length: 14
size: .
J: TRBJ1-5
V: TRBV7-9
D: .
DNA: TGTGCCAGCAGCTTGGCCGATGGCAATCAGCCCCAGCATTTT
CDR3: CASSLADGNQPQHF

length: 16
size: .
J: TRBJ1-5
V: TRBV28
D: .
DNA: TGTGCCAGCAGTTTACTCCGGGGGGGAAGGGGTCAGCCCCAGCATTTT
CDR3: CASSLLRGGRGQPQHF